The 19 T cell receptor beta chains below come from one sample, sequenced in a study of patients and donors after allogeneic stem cell transplantation. TCRdb redid the calling of the RT-PCR reads with MiXCR, one entry per CDR3 protein. The data show just under 20,000 distinct CDR3 sequences, 4.5% to 6% seen once. The material sequenced was blood, either unsorted or a sorted T cell fraction (not recorded which). Receptors were obtained from a human donor who was either an allogeneic HSCT recipient or a stem cell or donor lymphocyte infusion donor (not recorded which). It is not recorded whose cells these are; they may come from a transplant donor.

This clonotype was seen repeatedly, ten times or more. This chain links TRBV5-4 with TRBJ2-3, with 9 bases fitting TRBD2. The CDR3 is 16 residues long. Germline loops: CDR1 SGHNT, CDR2 YYREEE (reference sequence). The trim removed 4 bases at V and 5 bases at J, leaving 11 bases unmatched. CDR3 nucleotides: TGTGCCAGCAGCCCTCGACAGGGAGCGGGAGGAGATACGCAGTATTTT. Protein: CASSPRQGAGGDTQYF.

The chain couples TRBV2 to TRBJ2-5; D not certain. This CDR3 spans 11 amino acids. The V gene's germline CDR1 is SNHLY and CDR2 FYNNEI. Trimming stripped 3 bases from V and 5 bases from J, with 4 bases between. The CDR3 region is CASSDWETQYF. DNA of the CDR3: TGTGCCAGCAGTGATTGGGAGACCCAGTACTTC.

This clonotype was observed a handful of times. The chain combines TRBV3-1 with TRBJ2-1; D uncertain. Germline CDR1 is LGHDT and CDR2 is YNNKEL (reference sequence). CDR3 size: 14 residues. V was shortened by 2 bases and J by 6 bases, with 11 bases between the two germline ends. The CDR3 protein is CASSQTDWGNEQFF. CDR3 bases: TGTGCCAGCAGCCAAACCGACTGGGGCAATGAGCAGTTCTTC.

There are many counts of this clonotype. This chain links TRBV6-1 with TRBJ1-5, with 9 nucleotides matching TRBD1. There are 18 residues in the CDR3. J lost 2 bases, V lost 7 bases, and 15 bases had no gene match. CDR1 and CDR2 from the germline V gene are MNHNS and SASEGT. The CDR3 sequence is CASKTGGNWGVGNQPQHF. The CDR3 DNA is TGTGCCAGCAAAACAGGGGGCAACTGGGGCGTGGGCAATCAGCCCCAGCATTTT.

V usage is TRBV19 and J usage is TRBJ2-7, with 11 bases lining up with TRBD2. The CDR3 is made up of 15 amino acids. The V segment lost 5 bases and the J segment 3 bases; nucleotides outside the gene matches: 6. Germline CDR1 reads LNHDA; CDR2 reads SQIVND (reference sequence). The CDR3 here is CASSGRTSGFYEQYF. CDR3 coding DNA: TGTGCCAGTAGTGGTAGGACTAGCGGGTTCTACGAGCAGTACTTC.

This clonotype was seen many times. The chain carries TRBV6-4 and TRBJ1-4; D gene unclear. Germline lookup yields CDR1 MRHNA and CDR2 SNTAGT. The CDR3 loop spans 13 amino acids. Trimming stripped 8 bases from V and 4 bases from J, with 11 bases between. Here the CDR3 reads CASPLGCNEKLFF. The CDR3 bases are TGTGCCAGCCCACTCGGATGTAATGAAAAACTGTTTTTT.

The J gene is TRBJ1-5, the V gene TRBV15; no reliable D call. CDR3 length equals 15 residues. Trimming removed 1 base at V and 2 bases at J, with 9 bases between. CDR1 and CDR2 from the germline V gene are LNHNV and YYDKDF (reference sequence). In DNA form, the CDR3 reads TGTGCCACCAGCAGAGTGTCTGGCGGCAATCAGCCCCAGCATTTT. Translated: CATSRVSGGNQPQHF.

This clonotype was seen repeatedly, ten times or more. The chain couples TRBV13 to TRBJ2-3; no firm D call. Germline CDR1 and CDR2: PRHDT and FYEKMQ (reference sequence). There are 14 residues in the CDR3. The germline V and J ends were trimmed by 5 bases and 4 bases, with 13 bases remaining between them. CDR3 sequence: CASSPRAGSDTQYF. The CDR3 nucleotides are TGTGCCAGCAGCCCCCGCGCAGGTTCAGATACGCAGTATTTT. The entire variable domain, with the rest obtained from reference TRBV13 and TRBJ2-3, is as follows: AAGVIQSPRHLIKEKRETATLKCYPIPRHDTVYWYQQGPGQDPQFLISFYEKMQSDKGSIPDRFSAQQFSDYHSELNMSSLELGDSALYFCASSPRAGSDTQYFGPGTRLTVL.

This clonotype was counted many times. The CDR3 sequence is CATQGALTEAFF. DNA for the CDR3: TGTGCCACCCAGGGGGCCCTCACTGAAGCTTTCTTT. This sequence joins TRBV15 and TRBJ1-1; 8 nucleotides agree with TRBD1. The germline V gene has CDR1 LNHNV and CDR2 YYDKDF (reference sequence). V shed 8 bases and J 4 bases; nucleotides not matched to a gene: 3. The CDR3 covers 12 residues.

The genes are TRBV7-9 and TRBJ2-7, with TRBD1 identical over 8 bases. This CDR3 spans 13 amino acids. CDR1 SEHNR and CDR2 FQNEAQ come from the germline V gene (reference sequence). With 5 bases clipped from V and 5 bases from J, the junction kept 5 bases outside the gene matches. CDR3 bases: TGTGCCAGCAGCCGCCAGGGGGCACACGAGCAGTACTTC. Its translation: CASSRQGAHEQYF.

The table lists this clonotype with many counts. The rearrangement links TRBV15 to TRBJ1-2, with D perhaps matching TRBD1 (6 bases). V lost 0 bases, J lost 8 bases, and 13 bases lay in between. Per the germline V gene, CDR1 is LNHNV and CDR2 is YYDKDF (reference sequence). The CDR3 runs to 14 residues. The CDR3 sequence: CATSRDAGAGGYTF. Here the CDR3 DNA reads TGTGCCACCAGCAGAGATGCAGGGGCGGGAGGCTACACCTTC.

At least ten counts were recorded for this clonotype. CDR3 region: CSARAARDRGLYNYGYTF. The CDR3 DNA is TGCAGTGCTCGAGCCGCCCGGGACAGGGGGTTGTACAACTATGGCTACACCTTC. This rearrangement joins TRBV20-1 to TRBJ1-2, with 11 nucleotides matching TRBD1. The V gene end was trimmed by 5 bases and the J gene end by 2 bases; junction bases not matched to a gene: 16. This CDR3 is 18 amino acids long. The germline gives CDR1 DFQATT, CDR2 SNEGSKA (reference sequence).

There are a few counts of this clonotype. This chain connects TRBV7-9 to TRBJ2-5, with D possibly TRBD2 on 6 matching bases. The CDR3 has 13 amino acids. V was trimmed by 11 bases and J by 4 bases, leaving 17 bases between them. In germline, CDR1 is SEHNR, CDR2 FQNEAQ (reference sequence). CDR3 sequence: CAVSPGVAETQYF. Here the CDR3 DNA reads TGTGCCGTCTCACCGGGGGTGGCAGAGACCCAGTACTTC. Full variable domain (rest looked up from reference TRBV7-9 and TRBJ2-5): DTGVSQNPRHKITKRGQNVTFRCDPISEHNRLYWYRQTLGQGPEFLTYFQNEAQLEKSRLLSDRFSAERPKGSFSTLEIQRTEQGDSAMYLCAVSPGVAETQYFGPGTRLLVL.

This clonotype showed up many times. The chain has TRBV5-1 and TRBJ1-1, with 7 bases aligning to TRBD1. The length of the CDR3 is 16 residues. Losses at the gene ends were 2 bases for V and 1 base for J; bases not matched to a gene: 8. Germline lookup yields CDR1 SGHRS and CDR2 YFSETQ. CDR3 nucleotides: TGCGCCAGCAGCTTCGGCGGGACAGCCTCGAACACTGAAGCTTTCTTT. It codes for CASSFGGTASNTEAFF.

This clonotype showed up many times. The chain links TRBV20-1 to TRBJ2-1; possibly TRBD2 for D (6 bases). Germline CDR1 and CDR2: DFQATT and SNEGSKA (reference sequence). CDR3 length: 18 amino acids. Between the trimmed V and J ends, which lost 6 bases and 0 bases, there was a span of 24 bases. The CDR3 DNA is TGCAGTGCCCTACCCTCCGGGACTCACCGTCGCTCCTACAATGAGCAGTTCTTC. It is translated as CSALPSGTHRRSYNEQFF.

This clonotype was seen at least ten times. The chain links TRBV6-1 to TRBJ1-1; a weak D match, TRBD1 (5 bases). V was clipped by 7 bases and J by 3 bases, with 18 bases between them. CDR3 length: 15 amino acids. Germline V gene sequence: CDR1 MNHNS, CDR2 SASEGT. Here the CDR3 DNA reads TGTGCCAGCACCGACCCTAGGATGGGGGACACTGAAGCTTTCTTT. Amino acids: CASTDPRMGDTEAFF.

In this sample, this clonotype turned up many times. The rearrangement links TRBV6-5 to TRBJ1-2; 7 positions match TRBD1. Germline values: CDR1 MNHEY, CDR2 SVGAGI. This CDR3 has 14 residues. V shed 4 bases, J shed 5 bases, and the junction held 7 bases outside the gene matches. CDR3 coding DNA: TGTGCCAGCAGTTTGCGGGACAGTGGTTATGGCTACACCTTC. Encoded protein: CASSLRDSGYGYTF.

This clonotype was recorded at least ten times. The chain joins TRBV5-1 to TRBJ1-1; D uncertain. In germline, CDR1 is SGHRS, CDR2 YFSETQ. The CDR3 runs 13 residues. V shed 0 bases and J shed 2 bases, with 5 bases lying between them. CDR3: CASSLGPNTEAFF. The CDR3, as DNA: TGCGCCAGCAGCTTGGGACCCAACACTGAAGCTTTCTTT.

The sample holds many counts of this clonotype. J is TRBJ2-7 and V is TRBV5-1; no reliable D call. V was cut by 1 base and J by 4 bases, with 12 bases left in between. The germline gives CDR1 SGHRS, CDR2 YFSETQ. The CDR3 has 14 residues. Here the CDR3 reads CASSLKAEFYEQYF. The CDR3 coding sequence is TGCGCCAGCAGCTTGAAGGCCGAGTTTTACGAGCAGTACTTC.